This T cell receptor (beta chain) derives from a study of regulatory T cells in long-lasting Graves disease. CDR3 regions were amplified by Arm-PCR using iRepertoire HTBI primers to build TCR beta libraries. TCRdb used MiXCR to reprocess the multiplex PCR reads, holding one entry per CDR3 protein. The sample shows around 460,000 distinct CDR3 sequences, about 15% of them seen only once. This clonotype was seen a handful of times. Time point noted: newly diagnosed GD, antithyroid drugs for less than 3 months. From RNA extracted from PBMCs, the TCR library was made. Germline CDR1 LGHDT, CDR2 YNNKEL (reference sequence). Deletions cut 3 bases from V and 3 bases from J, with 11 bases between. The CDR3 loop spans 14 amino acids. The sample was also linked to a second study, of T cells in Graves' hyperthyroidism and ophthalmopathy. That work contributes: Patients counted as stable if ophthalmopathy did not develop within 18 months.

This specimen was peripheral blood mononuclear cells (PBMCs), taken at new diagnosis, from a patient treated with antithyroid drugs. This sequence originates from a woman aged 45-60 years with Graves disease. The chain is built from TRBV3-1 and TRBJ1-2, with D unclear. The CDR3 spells CASSQNRGDYGYTF. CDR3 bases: TGTGCCAGCAGCCAGAATAGAGGTGACTATGGCTACACCTTC.